These 14 T cell receptor beta chains were sequenced from one sample in a study of T cells expressing NK-cell markers. From its re-call of the 5' RACE reads, TCRdb lists each CDR3 protein once, without DNA. The table for this sample gives approximately 440,000 distinct CDR3 sequences. The sequenced material came from blood T cells: a sorted CD56 or NKG2C T cell subset, CD4+ or CD8+ T cells, or bulk PBMC T cells (not recorded which). The receptors come from a woman aged 50 to 65 in good health.

The chain combines TRBV3-1 with TRBJ1-6; there is no DNA to check the TCRdb D call of TRBD1. The CDR3 runs 15 residues. Germline loops: CDR1 LGHDT, CDR2 YNNKEL (reference sequence). The CDR3 sequence: CASSLRDRGDSPLHF.

The rearrangement uses TRBV5-1 and TRBJ1-2; TCRdb's D call of TRBD1 is untestable without DNA. CDR3 size: 14 residues. Looked up from germline, CDR1 is SGHRS and CDR2 is YFSETQ. CDR3 residues: CASSSDGGAFGYTF.

The chain carries TRBV5-1 and TRBJ1-1; TCRdb selects TRBD1, and the lack of DNA leaves this call unchecked. The germline CDR1 and CDR2 sequences are SGHRS and YFSETQ. There are 19 residues in the CDR3. The CDR3 region is CASSLVPYGQGASNTEAFF. The full variable domain, completed using reference TRBV5-1 and TRBJ1-1, is KAGVTQTPRYLIKTRGQQVTLSCSPISGHRSVSWYQQTPGQGLQFLFEYFSETQRNKGNFPGRFSGRQFSNSRSEMNVSTLELGDSALYLCASSLVPYGQGASNTEAFFGQGTRLTVV.

The CDR3 sequence: CASSYESGRRGDQYF. This chain joins TRBV5-4 and TRBJ2-5; TCRdb gives TRBD2 as the D gene, but with no DNA this cannot be confirmed. The CDR3 is made up of 15 amino acids. Germline V gene sequence: CDR1 SGHNT, CDR2 YYREEE (reference sequence).

The V and J genes are TRBV29-1 and TRBJ2-5; with no DNA, the TCRdb D assignment of TRBD2 cannot be verified. Per the germline V gene, CDR1 is SQVTM and CDR2 is ANQGSEA. This CDR3 is built from 13 residues. CDR3 protein: CSVAGVGRETQYF.

CDR3: CASSQDRVGRGRTEAFF. This chain links TRBV3-1 with TRBJ1-1; as DNA is missing, the TRBD1 call by TCRdb cannot be tested. The CDR3 sequence is 17 residues long. The V gene's germline CDR1 is LGHDT and CDR2 YNNKEL (reference sequence).

V is TRBV6-2 or TRBV6-3 and J is TRBJ2-2; TCRdb proposes TRBD1, but this gene call is untestable without DNA. CDR3 length: 14 residues. Germline loops: CDR1 MNHEY, CDR2 SVGEGT. CDR3 loop: CAAKTGVYTGELFF.

The chain joins TRBV6-5 to TRBJ2-1; TCRdb designates TRBD2, a call that cannot be tested without DNA. From germline, CDR1 is MNHEY and CDR2 SVGAGI. The CDR3 loop spans 17 amino acids. The CDR3 sequence: CASRVGTSGREDNEQFF.

The chain couples TRBV20-1 to TRBJ2-1; TCRdb proposes TRBD2, but this gene call is untestable without DNA. Looked up from germline, CDR1 is DFQATT and CDR2 is SNEGSKA (reference sequence). The CDR3 sequence is 14 residues long. Here the CDR3 reads CSASNEGGPTQQFF.

The chain recombines TRBV5-3 with TRBJ1-6. TRBV5-3 falls under the ORF class, with uncertain function. This CDR3 has 14 amino acids. This chain's CDR3 is CARRTGRSGSPLHF.

The CDR3 here is CASKLAGVSVKNIQYF. This chain connects TRBV2 to TRBJ2-4; TCRdb's D gene call, TRBD2, goes unchecked for lack of DNA. The CDR3 is 16 residues long. Germline CDR1 reads SNHLY; CDR2 reads FYNNEI.

The CDR3 loop is CASSLIGEGYTF. The chain employs TRBV5-1 and TRBJ1-2. This CDR3 is 12 amino acids long. CDR1 SGHRS and CDR2 YFSETQ come from the germline V gene.

CDR3 sequence: CSARTDRHNSPLHF. This chain links TRBV20-1 with TRBJ1-6. Germline-derived CDR1 and CDR2 are DFQATT and SNEGSKA (reference sequence). The CDR3 length is 14 residues.

The chain employs TRBV30 and TRBJ1-1. Per the germline V gene, CDR1 is GTSNPN and CDR2 is SVGIG (reference sequence). The CDR3 spans 15 residues. This chain's CDR3 is CAWTKRGGWDTEAFF.